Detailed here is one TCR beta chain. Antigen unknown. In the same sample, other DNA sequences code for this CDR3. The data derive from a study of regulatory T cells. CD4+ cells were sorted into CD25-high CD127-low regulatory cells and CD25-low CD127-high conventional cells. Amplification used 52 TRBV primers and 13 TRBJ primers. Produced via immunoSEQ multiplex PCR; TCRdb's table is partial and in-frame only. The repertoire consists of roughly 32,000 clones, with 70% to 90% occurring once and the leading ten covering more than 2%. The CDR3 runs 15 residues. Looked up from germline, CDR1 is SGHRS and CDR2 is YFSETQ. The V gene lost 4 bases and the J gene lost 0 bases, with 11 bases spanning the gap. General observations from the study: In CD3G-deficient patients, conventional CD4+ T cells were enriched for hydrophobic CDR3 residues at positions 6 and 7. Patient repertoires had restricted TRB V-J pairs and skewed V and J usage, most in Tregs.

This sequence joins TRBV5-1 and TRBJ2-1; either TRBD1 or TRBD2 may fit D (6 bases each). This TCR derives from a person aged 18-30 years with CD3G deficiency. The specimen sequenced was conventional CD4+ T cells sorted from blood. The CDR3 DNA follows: TGCGCCAGCAGCCTGGGGGGCAGCTCCTACAATGAGCAGTTCTTC. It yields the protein CASSLGGSSYNEQFF.